These T cell receptor beta chains were read from a single sample in a study of blood T cell repertoires in COVID-19. TCRdb's table, derived via immunoSEQ multiplex PCR, lists solely in-frame clones and lacks some. The data hold 230,000 or so clones, with more than 65% observed a single time. Sequencing was carried out using PBMCs or T cells enriched from blood (not recorded which). The receptor source for this set is a man in his fifties who had recovered from COVID-19. The CDR3 runs from the conserved cysteine through the conserved F or W. A D gene is named only where the DNA matches it firmly. Clone size is given for some rows only: seen once, a few or many times, or a class if the clone is expanded.

V gene	J gene	clone size	D gene	CDR3 protein	CDR3 DNA
TRBV7-3	TRBJ2-1	.	TRBD2	CASSLIAGRDNEQFF	TGTGCCAGCAGCCTCATAGCGGGAAGGGACAATGAGCAGTTCTTC
TRBV6-5	TRBJ1-5	.	.	CASSYRGDSNQPQHF	TGTGCCAGCAGTTACCGGGGGGATAGCAATCAGCCCCAGCATTTT
TRBV28	TRBJ1-5	.	.	CASSFDSQYSNQPQHF	TGTGCCAGCAGTTTTGACAGTCAATATAGCAATCAGCCCCAGCATTTT
TRBV7-8	TRBJ2-2	.	TRBD2	CASSSGGRDTGELFF	TGTGCCAGCAGCTCGGGGGGGCGGGACACCGGGGAGCTGTTTTTT
TRBV18	TRBJ2-1	.	.	CASSPQRNNEQFF	TGTGCCAGCTCACCACAGCGGAACAATGAGCAGTTCTTC
TRBV4-2	TRBJ1-6	many	TRBD1	CASSQVATGAASSYNSPLHF	TGTGCCAGCAGCCAAGTCGCGACAGGGGCTGCAAGCTCCTATAATTCACCCCTCCACTTT
TRBV7-2	TRBJ2-3	.	TRBD2	CASSTGAGGADTQYF	TGTGCCAGCAGCACCGGAGCGGGAGGGGCAGATACGCAGTATTTT
TRBV3-1/TRBV3-2	TRBJ2-3	.	TRBD2	CASSQGLAGLTDTQYF	TGTGCCAGCAGCCAGGGACTAGCGGGACTCACAGATACGCAGTATTTT
TRBV10-1	TRBJ2-1	.	TRBD2	CASSEITSGEINEQFF	TGCGCCAGCAGTGAGATAACTAGCGGGGAAATCAATGAGCAGTTCTTC
TRBV12-5	TRBJ2-2	.	.	CASGPPTNTGELFF	TGTGCTAGTGGCCCGCCTACCAACACCGGGGAGCTGTTTTTT